The clone carrying this T cell receptor (beta chain) was picked up a small number of times. The antigen is undetermined. Healthy Caucasian individuals from Russia aged roughly 6 to 100 were enrolled as donors. Per sample, no less than 6 micrograms of total RNA were extracted. Next came a second PCR, run for about 6 to 12 cycles, which used a sample-barcoded 5' primer along with a J-beta primer mix. TCRdb itself ran the 5' RACE reads through MiXCR, one entry per CDR3 protein. The sample has about 670,000 distinct CDR3 sequences; approximately 40% are singletons. The data belong to a study of blood T cells in healthy people across ages. Study-wide results and limits: Naive T cell percentage strongly correlated with TCR beta diversity. With age, beta diversity per million T cells declined roughly linearly, significantly by 30 to 40.

CDR1 is MNHEY and CDR2 is SMNVEV in the germline V gene (reference sequence). Trimming pared 4 bases from V and 0 bases from J, leaving 15 bases between. The CDR3 has 16 amino acids. The sample was blood. This clonotype was obtained from a man older than 75 in good health. This chain links TRBV27 with TRBJ1-1, with D possibly matching TRBD1 (5 bases). The CDR3 DNA sequence: TGTGCCAGCAGTTCGGGGACGGCTCCTCTGAACACTGAAGCTTTCTTT. As protein: CASSSGTAPLNTEAFF.